The sequence of this T cell receptor beta chain was determined in a study of CD8+CD57+ T cells in acquired aplastic anemia. Study details: Sorted CD4+ and CD8+ cells gave a mean 3.2 ug DNA, range about 0.2 to 27.4 ug.

This clonotype is a singleton in its sample. What it binds is unknown. The junction departs from germline at one end; a sequencing error may be responsible. This CDR3 spans 18 amino acids. The germline gives CDR1 ENHRY, CDR2 SYGVKD. Findings and limits, study-wide: The CD8+ Simpson's diversity of patients and controls was not significantly different.

An expansion of CD8+CD57+ cells by flow cytometry had been shown in patients chosen for sequencing. All participating patients were living with severe acquired aplastic anemia. Genomic DNA provided the template from which TCR beta VDJ and CDR3 profiles were obtained. One entry per CDR3 protein results from TCRdb running MiXCR on the reads. Of around 200,000 distinct CDR3 sequences in the sample, 40% to 55% are singletons; the top ten hold 8% to 10%. The sequence was obtained from a human donor with aplastic anemia. The rearrangement uses TRBV10-3 and TRBJ2-1; the match to TRBD2 covers 9 bases. Input material: sorted CD4+, CD8+, or CD8+CD57+ T cells (not recorded which) from PBMCs. CDR3 bases: TGTGCCAGCAGTTACTCCTTTATAGCGGGAGTTATTTACAATGAGCAGTTCTTC. Its protein is CASSYSFIAGVIYNEQFF.